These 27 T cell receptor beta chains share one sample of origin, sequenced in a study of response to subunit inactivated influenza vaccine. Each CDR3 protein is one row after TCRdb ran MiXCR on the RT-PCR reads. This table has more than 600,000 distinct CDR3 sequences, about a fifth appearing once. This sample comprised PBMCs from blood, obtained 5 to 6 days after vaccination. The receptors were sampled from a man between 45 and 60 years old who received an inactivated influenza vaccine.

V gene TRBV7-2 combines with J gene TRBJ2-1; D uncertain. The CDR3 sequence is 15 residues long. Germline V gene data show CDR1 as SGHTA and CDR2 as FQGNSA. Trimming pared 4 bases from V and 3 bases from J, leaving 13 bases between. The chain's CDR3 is CASSYDNNHYNEQFF. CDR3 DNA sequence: TGTGCCAGCAGCTATGACAATAATCACTACAATGAGCAGTTCTTC. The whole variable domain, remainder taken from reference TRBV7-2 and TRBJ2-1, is GAGVSQSPSNKVTEKGKDVELRCDPISGHTALYWYRQSLGQGLEFLIYFQGNSAPDKSGLPSDRFSAERTGGSVSTLTIQRTQQEDSAVYLCASSYDNNHYNEQFFGPGTRLTVL.

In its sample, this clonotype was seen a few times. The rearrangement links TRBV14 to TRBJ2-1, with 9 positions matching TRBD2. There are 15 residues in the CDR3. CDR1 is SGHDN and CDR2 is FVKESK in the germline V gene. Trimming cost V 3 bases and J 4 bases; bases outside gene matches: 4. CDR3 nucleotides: TGTGCCAGCAGCCAGTTGCGGGGGGGGTACAATGAGCAGTTCTTC. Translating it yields CASSQLRGGYNEQFF.

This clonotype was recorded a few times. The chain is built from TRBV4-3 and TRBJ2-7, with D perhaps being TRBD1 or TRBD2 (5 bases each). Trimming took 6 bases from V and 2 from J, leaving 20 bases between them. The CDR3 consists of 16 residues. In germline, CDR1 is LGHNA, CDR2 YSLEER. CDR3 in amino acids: CASSSDYRDEAYEQYF. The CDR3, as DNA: TGCGCCAGCAGTTCCGATTACCGGGACGAGGCCTACGAGCAGTACTTC.

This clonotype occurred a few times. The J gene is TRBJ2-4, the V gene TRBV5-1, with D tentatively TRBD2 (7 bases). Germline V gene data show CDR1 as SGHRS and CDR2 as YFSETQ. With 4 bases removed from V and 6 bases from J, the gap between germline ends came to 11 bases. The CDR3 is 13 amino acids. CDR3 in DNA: TGCGCCAGCAGCGGGGGGGACACAAACATTCAGTACTTC. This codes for CASSGGDTNIQYF.

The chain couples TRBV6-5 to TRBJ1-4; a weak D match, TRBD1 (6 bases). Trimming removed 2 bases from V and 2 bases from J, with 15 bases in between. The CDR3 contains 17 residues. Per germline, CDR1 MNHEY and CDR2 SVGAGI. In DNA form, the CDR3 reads TGTGCCAGCAGTTACGACTCACAGGGTTCGACTAATGAAAAACTGTTTTTT. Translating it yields CASSYDSQGSTNEKLFF.

The CDR3: CASSQVLTAQETQYF. The DNA for the CDR3 is TGTGCCAGCAGCCAAGTGTTGACAGCCCAGGAGACCCAGTACTTC. V and J are TRBV3-1 and TRBJ2-5; tentatively, D is TRBD1 (5 bases). Per germline, CDR1 LGHDT and CDR2 YNNKEL (reference sequence). V lost 1 base, J lost 5 bases, and 14 bases lay in between. This CDR3 spans 15 amino acids.

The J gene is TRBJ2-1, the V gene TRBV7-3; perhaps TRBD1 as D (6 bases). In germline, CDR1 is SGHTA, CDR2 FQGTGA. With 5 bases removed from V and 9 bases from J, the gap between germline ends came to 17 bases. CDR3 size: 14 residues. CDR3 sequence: CASSPGASRTEQFF. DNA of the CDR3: TGTGCCAGCAGCCCAGGGGCTAGTCGGACTGAGCAGTTCTTC.

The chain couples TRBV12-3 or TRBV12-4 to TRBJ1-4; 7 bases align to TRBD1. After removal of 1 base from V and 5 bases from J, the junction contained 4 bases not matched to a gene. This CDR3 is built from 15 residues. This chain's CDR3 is CASSLEGARNEKLFF. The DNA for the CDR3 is TGTGCCAGCAGTTTAGAGGGGGCGAGGAATGAAAAACTGTTTTTT.

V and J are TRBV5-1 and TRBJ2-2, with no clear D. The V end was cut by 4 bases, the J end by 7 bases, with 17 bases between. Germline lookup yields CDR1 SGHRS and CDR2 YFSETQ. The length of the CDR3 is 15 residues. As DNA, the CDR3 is TGCGCCAGCAGCCCCCCAGGCCTGGACGGCGGGGAGCTGTTTTTT. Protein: CASSPPGLDGGELFF.

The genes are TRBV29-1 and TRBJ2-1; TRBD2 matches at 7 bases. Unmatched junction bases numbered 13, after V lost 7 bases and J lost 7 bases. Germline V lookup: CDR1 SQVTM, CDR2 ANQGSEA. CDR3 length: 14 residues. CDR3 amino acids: CSAIPGTNTNEQFF. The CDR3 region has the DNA TGCAGCGCCATCCCCGGGACTAACACTAATGAGCAGTTCTTC.

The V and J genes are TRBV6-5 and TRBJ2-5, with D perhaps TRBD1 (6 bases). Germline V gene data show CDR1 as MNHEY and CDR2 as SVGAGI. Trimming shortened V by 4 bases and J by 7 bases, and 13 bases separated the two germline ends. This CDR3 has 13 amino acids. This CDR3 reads CASSLWGRGTQYF. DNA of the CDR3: TGTGCCAGCAGTTTATGGGGGCGTGGGACCCAGTACTTC.

Written as DNA, the CDR3 is TGTGCCAGCAGTCATGAGGGCCAGGGGAAATTTGGAGCTTTCTTT. This gives the protein CASSHEGQGKFGAFF. The chain employs TRBV6-1 and TRBJ1-1; weak D call: TRBD1 (6 bases). From germline, CDR1 is MNHNS and CDR2 SASEGT. The CDR3 has 15 residues. V was pared by 5 bases and J by 10 bases, with 23 bases between.

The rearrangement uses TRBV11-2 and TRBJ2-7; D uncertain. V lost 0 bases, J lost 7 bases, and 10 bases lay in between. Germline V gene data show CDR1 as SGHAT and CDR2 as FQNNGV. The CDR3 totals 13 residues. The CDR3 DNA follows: TGTGCCAGCAGCTTAGATCGCCAAGGGGAGCAGTACTTC. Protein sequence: CASSLDRQGEQYF.

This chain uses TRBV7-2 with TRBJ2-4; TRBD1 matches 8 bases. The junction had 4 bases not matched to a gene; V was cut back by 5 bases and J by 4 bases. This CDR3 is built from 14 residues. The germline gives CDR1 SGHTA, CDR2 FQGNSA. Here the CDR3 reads CASSIGQGKNIQYF. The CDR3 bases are TGTGCCAGCAGCATAGGACAGGGTAAAAACATTCAGTACTTC.

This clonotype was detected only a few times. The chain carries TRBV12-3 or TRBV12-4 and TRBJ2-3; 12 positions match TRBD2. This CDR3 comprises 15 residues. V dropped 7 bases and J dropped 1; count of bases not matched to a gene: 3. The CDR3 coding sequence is TGTGCCAGCACCCTAGCGGGGGGGGGCACAGATACGCAGTATTTT. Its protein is CASTLAGGGTDTQYF.

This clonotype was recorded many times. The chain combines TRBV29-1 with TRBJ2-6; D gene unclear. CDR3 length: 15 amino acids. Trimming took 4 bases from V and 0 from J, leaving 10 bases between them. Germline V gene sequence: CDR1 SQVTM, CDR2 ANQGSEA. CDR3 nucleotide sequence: TGCAGCGTTGGTGGTATTAGCTCTGGGGCCAACGTCCTGACTTTC. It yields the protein CSVGGISSGANVLTF.

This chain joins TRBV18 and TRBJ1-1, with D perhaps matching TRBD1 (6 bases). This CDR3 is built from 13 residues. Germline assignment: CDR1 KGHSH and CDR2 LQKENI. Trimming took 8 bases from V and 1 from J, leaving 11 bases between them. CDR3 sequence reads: CASAGQKNTEAFF. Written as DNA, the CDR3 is TGTGCCAGCGCCGGACAGAAGAACACTGAAGCTTTCTTT.

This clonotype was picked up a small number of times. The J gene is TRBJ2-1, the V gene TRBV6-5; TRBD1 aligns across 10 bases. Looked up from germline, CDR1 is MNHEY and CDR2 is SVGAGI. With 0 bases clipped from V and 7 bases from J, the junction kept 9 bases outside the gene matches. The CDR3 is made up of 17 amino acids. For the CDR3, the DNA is TGTGCCAGCAGTTACTCGATTGTAAGGACAGGGGGAAATGAGCAGTTCTTC. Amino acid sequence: CASSYSIVRTGGNEQFF.

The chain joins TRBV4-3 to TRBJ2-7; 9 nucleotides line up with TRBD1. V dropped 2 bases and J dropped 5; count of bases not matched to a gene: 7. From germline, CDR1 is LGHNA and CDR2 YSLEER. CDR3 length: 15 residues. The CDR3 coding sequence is TGCGCCAGCAGCCAACAACCCGGGACAGGGAACGAGCAGTACTTC. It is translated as CASSQQPGTGNEQYF.

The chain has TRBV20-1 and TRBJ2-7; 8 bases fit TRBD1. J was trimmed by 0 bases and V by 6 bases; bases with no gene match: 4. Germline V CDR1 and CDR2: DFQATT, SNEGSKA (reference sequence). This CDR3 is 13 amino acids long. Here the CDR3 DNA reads TGCAGTGCAGAGGGACAGGACTCCTACGAGCAGTACTTC. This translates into CSAEGQDSYEQYF.

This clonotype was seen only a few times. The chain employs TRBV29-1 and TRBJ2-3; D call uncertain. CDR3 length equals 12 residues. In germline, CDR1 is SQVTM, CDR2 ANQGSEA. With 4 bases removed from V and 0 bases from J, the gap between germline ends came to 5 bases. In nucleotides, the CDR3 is TGCAGCGTTGGAACTAGCACAGATACGCAGTATTTT. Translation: CSVGTSTDTQYF.

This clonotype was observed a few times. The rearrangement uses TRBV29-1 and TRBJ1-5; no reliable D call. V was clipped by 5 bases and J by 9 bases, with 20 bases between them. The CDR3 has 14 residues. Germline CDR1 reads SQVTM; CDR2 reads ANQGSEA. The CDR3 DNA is TGCAGCGTTTGGCGCGGTACTCGGGAGGGGCCCCAGCATTTT. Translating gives CSVWRGTREGPQHF.

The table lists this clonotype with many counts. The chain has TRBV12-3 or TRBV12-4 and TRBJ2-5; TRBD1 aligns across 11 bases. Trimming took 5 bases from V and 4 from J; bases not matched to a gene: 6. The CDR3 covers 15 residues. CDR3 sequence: CASSAGTGGRETQYF. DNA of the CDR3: TGTGCCAGCAGTGCCGGGACAGGGGGGAGAGAGACCCAGTACTTC.

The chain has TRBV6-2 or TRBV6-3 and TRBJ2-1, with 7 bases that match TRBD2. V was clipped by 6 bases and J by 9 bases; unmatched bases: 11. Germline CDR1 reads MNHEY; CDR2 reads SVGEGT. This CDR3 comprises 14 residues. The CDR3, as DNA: TGTGCCAGCAGGAGAAGCGGGGACCACGTTGAGCAGTTCTTC. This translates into CASRRSGDHVEQFF.

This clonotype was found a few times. CDR3 protein: CASSLATSGGGYNEQFF. In nucleotides, the CDR3 is TGTGCCAGCAGCTTGGCAACTAGCGGGGGTGGCTACAATGAGCAGTTCTTC. The chain recombines TRBV5-8 with TRBJ2-1, with 11 bases aligning to TRBD2. With V trimmed by 0 bases and J by 3 bases, 5 bases remained unmatched. From germline, CDR1 is SGHTS and CDR2 YDEGEE. The CDR3 is made up of 17 amino acids. Drawing the rest from reference TRBV5-8 and TRBJ2-1, the complete variable domain is EAGVTQSPTHLIKTRGQQATLRCSPISGHTSVYWYQQALGLGLQFLLWYDEGEERNRGNFPPRFSGRQFPNYSSELNVNALELEDSALYLCASSLATSGGGYNEQFFGPGTRLTVL.

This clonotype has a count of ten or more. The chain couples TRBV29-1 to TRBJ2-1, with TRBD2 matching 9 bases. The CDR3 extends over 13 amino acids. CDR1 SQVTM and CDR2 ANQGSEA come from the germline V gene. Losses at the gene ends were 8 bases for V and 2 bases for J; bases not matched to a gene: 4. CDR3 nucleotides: TGCAGCATTAGCGGGAGCACCTACAATGAGCAGTTCTTC. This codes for CSISGSTYNEQFF.

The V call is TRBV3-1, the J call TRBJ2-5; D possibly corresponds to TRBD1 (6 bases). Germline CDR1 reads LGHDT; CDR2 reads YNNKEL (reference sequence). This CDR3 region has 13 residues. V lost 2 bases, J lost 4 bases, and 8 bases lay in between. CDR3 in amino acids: CASSQTGSETQYF. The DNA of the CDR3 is TGTGCCAGCAGCCAAACAGGGTCAGAGACCCAGTACTTC.